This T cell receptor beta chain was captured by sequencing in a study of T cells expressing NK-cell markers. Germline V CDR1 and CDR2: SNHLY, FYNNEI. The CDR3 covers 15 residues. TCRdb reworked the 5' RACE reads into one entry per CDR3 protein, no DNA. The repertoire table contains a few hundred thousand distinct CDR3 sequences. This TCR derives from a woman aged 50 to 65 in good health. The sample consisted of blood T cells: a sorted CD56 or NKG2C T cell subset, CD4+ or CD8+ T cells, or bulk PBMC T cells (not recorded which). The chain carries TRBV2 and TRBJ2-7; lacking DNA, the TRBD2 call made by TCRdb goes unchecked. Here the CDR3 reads CASSEARLAGNEQYF.